The clone carrying this T cell receptor (beta chain) was seen a few times. Antigen: not known. TCRdb used MiXCR to reprocess the 5' RACE reads, holding one entry per CDR3 protein. This table holds approximately 300,000 distinct CDR3 sequences, about 8.7% found once. The data stem from a study of T cells after yellow fever vaccination. Overall study context: Preparation used SMART-Seq v4 Ultra Low Input for the low-cell-number fractions.

Study findings and constraints: Abundant contaminating clonotypes from the bulk population could appear in FACS-sorted repertoires. Though weaker, the secondary response peaked faster, on day 5 versus 15.

Trimming took 6 bases from V and 7 from J, leaving 15 bases between them. The CDR3 covers 13 residues. The source was PBMCs, collected on the day of the first yellow fever vaccination. V is TRBV12-3 or TRBV12-4 and J is TRBJ1-2, with no clear D. This sequence was found in a young man who received the YFV17D yellow fever vaccine. The CDR3 region has the DNA TGTGCCAGCAGCCTCCTGGCCAGGCGTGGCTACACCTTC. As protein: CASSLLARRGYTF.